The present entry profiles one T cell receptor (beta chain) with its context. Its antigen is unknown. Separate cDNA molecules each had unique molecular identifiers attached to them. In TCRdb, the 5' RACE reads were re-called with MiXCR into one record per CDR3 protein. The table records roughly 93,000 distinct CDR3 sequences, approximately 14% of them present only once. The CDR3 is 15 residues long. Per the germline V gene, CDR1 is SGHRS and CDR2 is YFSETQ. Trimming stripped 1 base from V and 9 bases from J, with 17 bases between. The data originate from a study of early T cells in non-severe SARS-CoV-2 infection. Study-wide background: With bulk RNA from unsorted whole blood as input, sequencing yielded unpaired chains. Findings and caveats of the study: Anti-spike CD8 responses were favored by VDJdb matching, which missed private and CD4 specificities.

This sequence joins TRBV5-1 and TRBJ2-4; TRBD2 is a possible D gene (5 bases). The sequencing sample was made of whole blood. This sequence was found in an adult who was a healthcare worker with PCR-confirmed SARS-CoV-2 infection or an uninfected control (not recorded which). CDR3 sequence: CASSLTRARGSIQYF. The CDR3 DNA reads TGCGCCAGCAGCTTGACGCGGGCCCGAGGGAGCATTCAGTACTTC.